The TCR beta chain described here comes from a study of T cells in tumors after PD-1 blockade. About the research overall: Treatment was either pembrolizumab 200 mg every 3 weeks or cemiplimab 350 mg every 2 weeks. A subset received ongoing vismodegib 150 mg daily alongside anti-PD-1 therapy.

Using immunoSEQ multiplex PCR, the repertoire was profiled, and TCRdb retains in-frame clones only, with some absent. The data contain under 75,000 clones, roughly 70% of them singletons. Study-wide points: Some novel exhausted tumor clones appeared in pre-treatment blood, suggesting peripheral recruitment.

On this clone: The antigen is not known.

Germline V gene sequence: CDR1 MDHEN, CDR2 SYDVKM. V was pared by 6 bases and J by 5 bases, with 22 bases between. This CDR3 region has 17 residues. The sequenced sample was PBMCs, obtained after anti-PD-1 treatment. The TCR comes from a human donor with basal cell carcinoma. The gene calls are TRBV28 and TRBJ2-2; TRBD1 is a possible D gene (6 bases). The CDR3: CASSTPGVLRVTGELFF. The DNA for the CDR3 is TGTGCCAGCAGCACGCCAGGGGTTCTAAGGGTGACCGGGGAGCTGTTTTTT.